The 14 T cell receptor beta chains listed next were all sequenced from one sample in a study of beta chain features in type 1 diabetes. The investigators reverse transcribed all of the isolated RNA, so they sequenced expressed TCRB transcripts. Some clones are missing from TCRdb's copy, which holds only in-frame ones; the method was immunoSEQ multiplex PCR. The table has 400,000 to 500,000 clones, about 15% seen once. Sequenced material: naive CD4+ T cells from blood. These receptors were collected from a man aged 25-40 years in good health.

This clone turned up a few times. This sequence joins TRBV7-2 and TRBJ2-5, with a weak D call TRBD2 (6 bases). The V and J ends lost 5 bases and 5 bases respectively, with 12 bases between them. Germline assignment: CDR1 SGHTA and CDR2 FQGNSA. This CDR3 is 13 amino acids long. CDR3 bases: TGTGCCAGCAGCGCCGGGACTCTGGAGACCCAGTACTTC. Translating it yields CASSAGTLETQYF.

The chain couples TRBV20-1 to TRBJ2-1; D gene uncertain. Germline V gene lookup returns CDR1 DFQATT and CDR2 SNEGSKA (reference sequence). The CDR3 loop spans 11 amino acids. Trimming removed 6 bases from V and 4 bases from J, with 7 bases in between. CDR3 nucleotides: TGCAGTGCCCGGCATTACAATGAGCAGTTCTTC. Its protein product is CSARHYNEQFF.

The V and J genes are TRBV2 and TRBJ2-7, with D hard to call. With 1 base removed from V and 12 bases from J, the gap between germline ends came to 10 bases. Germline V gene sequence: CDR1 SNHLY, CDR2 FYNNEI. The CDR3 consists of 11 residues. The DNA for the CDR3 is TGTGCCAGCAGTGAAGTCGAAAGGACGTACTTC. It translates to CASSEVERTYF.

This rearrangement joins TRBV11-2 to TRBJ1-6; 7 positions match TRBD1. Germline V gene sequence: CDR1 SGHAT, CDR2 FQNNGV. The CDR3 sequence is 15 residues long. Germline trimming cut 1 base from V and 10 bases from J; bases unmatched to any gene: 7. CDR3 coding DNA: TGTGCCAGCAGCTTAGTCGGCCAGGGGGAATCACCCCTCCACTTT. This encodes CASSLVGQGESPLHF.

There are a few counts of this clone. The rearrangement links TRBV7-2 to TRBJ2-2; 8 bases map to TRBD2. V dropped 6 bases and J dropped 5; count of bases not matched to a gene: 8. The CDR3 spans 15 residues. Germline V gene data show CDR1 as SGHTA and CDR2 as FQGNSA. CDR3 coding DNA: TGTGCCAGCAGAAGGACTAGCCTTGGAACCGGGGAGCTGTTTTTT. Its protein is CASRRTSLGTGELFF.

This clone occurred a few times. V is TRBV7-9 and J is TRBJ2-3; D gene uncertain. This CDR3 contains 15 residues. Trimming cost V 4 bases and J 2 bases, with 13 bases left between them. The germline V gene encodes CDR1 SEHNR and CDR2 FQNEAQ (reference sequence). CDR3 DNA: TGTGCCAGCAGCTCAAAGGGCGGAACCACAGATACGCAGTATTTT. It yields the protein CASSSKGGTTDTQYF. The full variable domain, its missing parts supplied by reference TRBV7-9 and TRBJ2-3, is DTGVSQNPRHKITKRGQNVTFRCDPISEHNRLYWYRQTLGQGPEFLTYFQNEAQLEKSRLLSDRFSAERPKGSFSTLEIQRTEQGDSAMYLCASSSKGGTTDTQYFGPGTRLTVL.

The chain joins TRBV7-2 to TRBJ2-2, with D uncertain. Deletions cut 7 bases from V and 6 bases from J, with 9 bases between. The CDR3 loop spans 12 amino acids. The germline gives CDR1 SGHTA, CDR2 FQGNSA. DNA of the CDR3: TGTGCCAGCACGTTCGATCCCGGGGAGCTGTTTTTT. Its translation: CASTFDPGELFF.

The genes are TRBV30 and TRBJ1-5, with TRBD1 as a possible D gene (6 bases). CDR1 GTSNPN and CDR2 SVGIG come from the germline V gene (reference sequence). The V end was cut by 1 base, the J end by 6 bases, with 13 bases between. The CDR3 extends over 14 amino acids. Here the CDR3 reads CAWSGGASGQPQHF. CDR3 DNA sequence: TGTGCCTGGAGTGGGGGGGCGTCGGGTCAGCCCCAGCATTTT.

This clone was seen a few times. V is TRBV5-5 and J is TRBJ1-1; tentatively, D is TRBD1 (6 bases). Between the trimmed V and J ends, which lost 0 bases and 8 bases, there was a span of 11 bases. Germline V gene lookup returns CDR1 SGHKS and CDR2 YYEKEE (reference sequence). The CDR3 covers 13 residues. Here the CDR3 reads CASSLVRDIEAFF. The CDR3 DNA sequence: TGTGCCAGCAGCTTGGTTCGGGACATAGAAGCTTTCTTT.

This clone was counted only a few times. This chain joins TRBV25-1 and TRBJ2-1; D is ambiguous. CDR3 size: 13 residues. The V gene's germline CDR1 is MGHDK and CDR2 SYGVNS. V lost 0 bases and J 5 bases, leaving 5 bases between the germline ends. CDR3 DNA: TGTGCCAGCAGTGAATACCCCGACAATGAGCAGTTCTTC. It translates to CASSEYPDNEQFF.

V is TRBV4-1 and J is TRBJ2-5; 11 nucleotides match TRBD2. This CDR3 comprises 17 residues. V shed 1 base and J 3 bases; nucleotides not matched to a gene: 7. CDR1 is MGHRA, CDR2 YSYEKL, per germline. The CDR3 here is CASSQVHGTSGEETQYF. The CDR3, as DNA: TGCGCCAGCAGCCAAGTTCACGGGACTAGCGGAGAAGAGACCCAGTACTTC.

The table lists this clone with a few counts. The chain employs TRBV6-1 and TRBJ2-1, with D perhaps matching TRBD1 (6 bases). Trimming removed 4 bases from V and 13 bases from J, with 14 bases in between. The CDR3 extends over 12 amino acids. Germline V CDR1 and CDR2: MNHNS, SASEGT. The CDR3 here is CASSVAYRDQFF. The CDR3 region has the DNA TGTGCCAGCAGTGTAGCGTACAGGGATCAGTTCTTC.

This clone was detected a few times. The V gene is TRBV9, the J gene TRBJ2-3, with D possibly matching TRBD2 (5 bases). Germline CDR1 reads SGDLS; CDR2 reads YYNGEE. There are 15 residues in the CDR3. V lost 1 base and J lost 2, with 11 bases in between. CDR3 sequence: CASSVLGEPTDTQYF. The CDR3 coding sequence is TGTGCCAGCAGCGTACTCGGGGAACCCACAGATACGCAGTATTTT.

Points on this clone: Different DNA sequences within this sample yield the same CDR3. V is TRBV7-2 and J is TRBJ2-5, with 13 bases aligning to TRBD2. The ends lost 6 bases at V and 5 bases at J; junction bases unmatched: 3. The germline gives CDR1 SGHTA, CDR2 FQGNSA. The CDR3 is 14 amino acids. This chain's CDR3 is CASSTGLAGETQYF. In DNA form, the CDR3 reads TGTGCCAGCAGTACGGGACTAGCGGGGGAGACCCAGTACTTC.